The source of this TCR beta chain is a study of T cells after yellow fever vaccination. General study findings and limits: Boosting was followed by the reappearance of most primary-vaccination clones (just under 97% CD4, roughly 90% CD8). The appearance of a small share of clonotypes in both CD4 and CD8 compartments was observed.

It was through 5'RACE template switching that TCR cDNA was made, with a universal primer site and UMIs added. MiXCR, run by TCRdb on the 5' RACE reads, gives a single entry per CDR3 protein. The sample gives roughly 340,000 distinct CDR3 sequences, about 8.7% of which show up once; 15% to 20% is in the top ten. V lost 0 bases, J lost 4 bases, and 7 bases lay in between. This CDR3 comprises 13 residues. From germline, CDR1 is LGHDT and CDR2 YNNKEL (reference sequence). In the case of this clonotype: Its antigen is not identified.

The rearrangement joins TRBV3-1 to TRBJ2-7, with unresolved D. This TCR derives from a man in his late teens or twenties who received the YFV17D yellow fever vaccine. The sample in question was PBMCs, obtained on the day of the first yellow fever vaccination. The CDR3 DNA sequence: TGTGCCAGCAGCCAAGAAGGAGTATACGAGCAGTACTTC. Translated: CASSQEGVYEQYF.